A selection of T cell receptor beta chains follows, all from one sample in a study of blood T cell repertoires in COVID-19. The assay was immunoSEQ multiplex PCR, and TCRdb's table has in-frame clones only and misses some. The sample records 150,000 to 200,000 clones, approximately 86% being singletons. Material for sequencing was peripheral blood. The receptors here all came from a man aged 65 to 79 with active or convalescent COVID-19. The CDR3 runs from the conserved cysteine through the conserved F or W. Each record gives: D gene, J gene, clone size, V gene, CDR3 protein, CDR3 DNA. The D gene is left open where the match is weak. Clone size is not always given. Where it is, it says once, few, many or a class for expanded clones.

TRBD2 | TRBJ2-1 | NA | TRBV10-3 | CAISSGGAPYNEQFF | TGTGCCATCAGTTCCGGGGGGGCTCCCTACAATGAGCAGTTCTTC
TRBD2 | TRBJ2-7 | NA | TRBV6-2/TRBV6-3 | CASSDPRGGPDEQYF | TGTGCCAGCAGTGACCCGCGGGGGGGCCCCGACGAGCAGTACTTC
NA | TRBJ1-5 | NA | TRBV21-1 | CASSRSGGRGNQPQHF | TGTGCCAGCAGCAGATCGGGGGGTCGGGGCAATCAGCCCCAGCATTTT
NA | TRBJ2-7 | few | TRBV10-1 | CASSDSSTEQYF | TGCGCCAGCAGTGATAGTAGTACCGAGCAGTACTTC
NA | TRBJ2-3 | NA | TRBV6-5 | CASRAGSTDTQYF | TGTGCCAGCAGGGCCGGGAGCACAGATACGCAGTATTTT
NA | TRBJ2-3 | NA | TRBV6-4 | CASSEIGGGTDTQYF | TGTGCCAGCAGTGAGATAGGCGGCGGCACAGATACGCAGTATTTT
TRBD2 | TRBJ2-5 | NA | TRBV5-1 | CASSLRGVIQETQYF | TGCGCCAGCAGCTTGCGGGGGGTAATCCAAGAGACCCAGTACTTC
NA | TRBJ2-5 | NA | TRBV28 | CASSLIGREETQYF | TGTGCCAGCAGTTTAATCGGCAGGGAAGAGACCCAGTACTTC
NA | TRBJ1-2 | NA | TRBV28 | CASRYGVNYGYTF | TGTGCCAGCAGATACGGGGTTAACTATGGCTACACCTTC
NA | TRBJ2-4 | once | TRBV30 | CAWSVQGNLAKNIQYF | TGTGCCTGGAGTGTACAGGGAAATCTAGCCAAAAACATTCAGTACTTC
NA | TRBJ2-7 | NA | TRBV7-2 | CASSLVHTIAQYEQYF | TGTGCCAGCAGCTTAGTCCACACCATAGCCCAGTACGAGCAGTACTTC
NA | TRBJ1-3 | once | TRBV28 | CASTLGGLPGNTIYF | TGTGCCAGCACCCTAGGAGGGCTTCCTGGAAACACCATATATTTT
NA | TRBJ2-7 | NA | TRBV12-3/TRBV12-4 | CASRAVYEQYF | TGTGCCAGCAGGGCAGTTTACGAGCAGTACTTC
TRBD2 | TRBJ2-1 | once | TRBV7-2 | CASSPVAAGGSGEQFF | TGTGCCAGCAGCCCCGTTGCAGCGGGGGGGAGTGGGGAGCAGTTCTTC
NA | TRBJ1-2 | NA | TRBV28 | CASSLAETASGGYTF | TGTGCCAGCAGTTTAGCTGAGACAGCCTCTGGTGGCTACACCTTC
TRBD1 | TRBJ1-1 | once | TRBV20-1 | CSASRGTGYSEAFF | TGCAGTGCTAGTAGGGGGACAGGGTATTCTGAAGCTTTCTTT
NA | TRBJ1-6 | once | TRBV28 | CASSPPQVPHSPLHF | TGTGCCAGCAGTCCCCCACAGGTTCCGCACTCACCCCTCCACTTT
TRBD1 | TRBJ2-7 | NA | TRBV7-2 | CASSPKPGQPEPGDEQYF | TGTGCCAGCAGCCCAAAACCGGGACAGCCGGAGCCCGGGGACGAGCAGTACTTC
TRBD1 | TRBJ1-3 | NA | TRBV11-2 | CASSLNPGQGSGNTIYF | TGTGCCAGCAGCTTAAACCCGGGACAGGGATCTGGAAACACCATATATTTT
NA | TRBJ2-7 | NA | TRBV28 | CASSLAHYEQYF | TGTGCCAGCAGTCTAGCCCACTACGAGCAGTACTTC
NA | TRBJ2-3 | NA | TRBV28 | CASSSNPDSEADTQYF | TGTGCCAGCAGTTCCAACCCGGACAGTGAGGCAGATACGCAGTATTTT
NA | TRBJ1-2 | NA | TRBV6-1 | CASSEALRGLFSYTF | TGTGCCAGCAGTGAAGCCCTTAGGGGCCTTTTTAGCTACACCTTC
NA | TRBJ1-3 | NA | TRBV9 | CASSGLAGTGNTIYF | TGTGCCAGCAGCGGTCTGGCAGGGACTGGAAACACCATATATTTT
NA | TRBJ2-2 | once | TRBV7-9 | CASSLLGGTGELFF | TGTGCCAGCAGCTTACTAGGAGGCACCGGGGAGCTGTTTTTT
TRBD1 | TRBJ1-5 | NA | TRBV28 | CASSKPGQGVGSNQPQHF | TGTGCCAGCAGTAAGCCGGGACAGGGGGTCGGTAGCAATCAGCCCCAGCATTTT
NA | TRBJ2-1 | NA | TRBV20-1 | CSASRVAGAGGYNEQFF | TGCAGTGCTAGTCGGGTTGCGGGGGCCGGTGGATACAATGAGCAGTTCTTC
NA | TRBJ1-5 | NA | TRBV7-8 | CASSFRGQPQHF | TGTGCCAGCAGCTTCAGAGGGCAGCCCCAGCATTTT
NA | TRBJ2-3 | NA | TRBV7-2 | CASSSREQVTGLGTQYF | TGTGCCAGCAGCTCTCGGGAGCAGGTTACCGGGTTAGGTACGCAGTATTTT
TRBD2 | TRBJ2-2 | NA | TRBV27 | CASSPTFPLAGGTGELFF | TGTGCCAGCAGTCCCACCTTTCCACTAGCGGGGGGGACCGGGGAGCTGTTTTTT
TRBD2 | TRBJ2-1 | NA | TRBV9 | CASSTSGGVYNEQFF | TGTGCCAGCAGCACCAGCGGGGGGGTGTACAATGAGCAGTTCTTC
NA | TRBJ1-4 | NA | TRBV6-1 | CASSETQGPISEKLFF | TGTGCCAGCAGTGAGACCCAGGGGCCCATAAGTGAAAAACTGTTTTTT
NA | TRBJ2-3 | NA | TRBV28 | CASKGPGITDTQYF | TGTGCCAGCAAAGGTCCGGGGATCACAGATACGCAGTATTTT
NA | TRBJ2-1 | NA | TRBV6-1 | CASSGRLANLWNEQFF | TGTGCCAGCAGTGGCAGGCTAGCGAACCTTTGGAATGAGCAGTTCTTC
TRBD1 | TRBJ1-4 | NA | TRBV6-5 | CASRRDRVFEKLFF | TGTGCCAGCCGAAGGGACAGGGTCTTTGAAAAACTGTTTTTT
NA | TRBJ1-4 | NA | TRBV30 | CAWSAGRGGEKLFF | TGTGCCTGGAGTGCCGGCAGGGGAGGGGAAAAACTGTTTTTT
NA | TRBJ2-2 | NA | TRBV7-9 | CASSLESTGELFF | TGTGCCAGCAGCTTAGAGAGTACCGGGGAGCTGTTTTTT
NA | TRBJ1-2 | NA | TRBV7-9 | CASSPDRRLGYTF | TGTGCCAGCAGCCCGGACAGACGTCTGGGCTACACCTTC
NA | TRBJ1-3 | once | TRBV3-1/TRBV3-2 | CASSHRDSGNTIYF | TGTGCCAGCAGCCACCGAGACTCTGGAAACACCATATATTTT
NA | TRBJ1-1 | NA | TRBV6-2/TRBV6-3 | CASSYSGVSEAFF | TGTGCCAGCAGTTACTCAGGGGTATCGGAAGCTTTCTTT
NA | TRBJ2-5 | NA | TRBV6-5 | CASSPLGGPGETQYF | TGTGCCAGCAGCCCACTGGGGGGACCGGGGGAGACCCAGTACTTC
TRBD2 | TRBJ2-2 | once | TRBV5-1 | CASSLSSGANTGELFF | TGCGCCAGCAGCTTGTCTAGCGGTGCGAACACCGGGGAGCTGTTTTTT
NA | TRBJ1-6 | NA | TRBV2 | CASIRLTGSPLHF | TGTGCCAGCATTAGACTCACCGGCTCACCCCTCCACTTT
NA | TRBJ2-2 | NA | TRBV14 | CASSRTRGGGELFF | TGTGCCAGCAGTCGAACCCGAGGAGGCGGGGAGCTGTTTTTT
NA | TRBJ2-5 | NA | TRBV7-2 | CASSLGTRETQYF | TGTGCCAGCAGCTTAGGTACTAGGGAGACCCAGTACTTC
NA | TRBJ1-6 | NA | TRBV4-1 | CASSQEVQGRWLHF | TGCGCCAGCAGCCAAGAGGTCCAGGGCCGATGGCTCCACTTT
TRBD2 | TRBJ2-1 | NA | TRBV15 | CATSRPRLAGGQNEQFF | TGTGCCACCAGCAGACCCCGACTAGCGGGGGGGCAAAATGAGCAGTTCTTC